This TCR beta chain was identified during a study of blood T cell repertoires in COVID-19. Repertoires were generated with immunoSEQ multiplex PCR, while TCRdb's copy carries only in-frame clones and drops some. The table has 65,000 to 95,000 clones, about 80% seen once. The CDR3 length is 13 residues. The V gene's germline CDR1 is SSHAT and CDR2 FNYEAQ (reference sequence). V lost 3 bases to trimming and J lost 4 bases; unmatched junction nucleotides: 2. This chain connects TRBV7-7 to TRBJ1-1, with 7 positions matching TRBD1. The receptor's source is a man aged 50-60 years with active or convalescent COVID-19. The sample was peripheral blood. For the CDR3, the DNA is TGTGCCAGCAGCTTGACAGGGTTCACTGAAGCTTTCTTT. Translation gives CASSLTGFTEAFF.